The clone carrying this T cell receptor beta chain was counted at least ten times. Its antigen is not known. This entry comes from a study of T cells in Graves' hyperthyroidism and ophthalmopathy. Study results and limitations: Ophthalmopathy, which appeared later, was predicted by the model a median 6.5 months before onset.

This CDR3 is built from 14 residues. Trimming removed 3 bases from V and 0 bases from J, with 6 bases in between. In germline, CDR1 is SGHRS, CDR2 YFSETQ. If no ophthalmopathy progression occurred within 18 months, Graves' hyperthyroidism was stable. These patients, aged 18 to 65, had recently diagnosed hyperthyroidism lasting under 2 months. Amplified TCR beta CDR3 regions came from RNA transcripts. An initial round of RT-PCR targeting the TCR CDR3 relied on the HTBI primer set. TCRdb re-analysed the multiplex PCR reads in MiXCR, keeping a single row per CDR3 protein. Seen here are some 560,000 distinct CDR3 sequences, approximately 14% observed once, and the top ten hold less than 9.5%.

The clonotype originates from a woman aged 25 to 39 with Graves' hyperthyroidism. The rearrangement uses TRBV5-1 and TRBJ1-4; no clear D gene. The specimen was blood. The CDR3, as DNA: TGCGCCAGCAGCTATCATGCAACTAATGAAAAACTGTTTTTT. It codes for CASSYHATNEKLFF.